Sequencing of this T cell receptor beta chain was carried out in a study of shared T cell receptors in the human thymus. The repertoire was sequenced with immunoSEQ multiplex PCR; TCRdb's copy has only in-frame clones and lacks some. Here the sample spans hundreds of thousands of clones, 70% to 90% being singletons. CDR3 length: 15 residues. Germline V gene data show CDR1 as MNHEY and CDR2 as SMNVEV (reference sequence). After removal of 7 bases from V and 6 bases from J, the junction contained 13 bases not matched to a gene. This same sample was also part of a study on human thymus T cells.

The chain links TRBV27 to TRBJ2-7, with 9 bases fitting TRBD2. The receptor was isolated from a boy younger than two with a congenital heart defect. The sample consisted of thymocytes. The CDR3 coding sequence is TGTGCCAGCATCGGGCACGCGGGAGGGCCGGGCGAGCAGTACTTC. This sequence encodes CASIGHAGGPGEQYF.